This T cell receptor beta chain was captured in a study of T cells in Graves' hyperthyroidism and ophthalmopathy. Study context: At the time of initial diagnosis and before any treatment, peripheral blood was collected.

This clonotype has only a few counts. Each person with ophthalmopathy scored at least 3 on the Clinical Activity Score, reached NOSPECS grade 4 or higher, and had been ill under 3 months. Diagnostic decisions used clinical symptoms, serum thyroxine and TRAb, thyroid ultrasound and orbital computed tomography. Germline CDR1 and CDR2: KGHSH and LQKENI. CDR3 length equals 16 residues. Amplification yielded TCR beta CDR3 regions, with RNA transcripts as the source. During a first-round RT-PCR of the TCR CDR3, the HTBI primer set was used. MiXCR, applied by TCRdb to the multiplex PCR reads, yields one record per CDR3 protein. This sample yields around 530,000 distinct CDR3 sequences, of which 17% are seen a single time; approximately 15% belongs to the top ten.

The genes are TRBV18 and TRBJ2-7, with D perhaps being TRBD1 or TRBD2 (5 bases each). The J call could be wrong; TRBJ2-1 is a better fit for the DNA end. This TCR derives from a woman aged 18-29 years with Graves' ophthalmopathy. Sequencing input: blood. The CDR3 DNA is TGTGCCAGCTCACGGCGTGGGGGTCACATGCCCTACGAGCAGTTCTTC. Its translation is CASSRRGGHMPYEQFF.